The 9 T cell receptor beta chains below come from one sample, sequenced in a study of T cell responses to AZD1222 COVID-19 vaccine. Generated by immunoSEQ multiplex PCR, the TCRdb table keeps only in-frame clones and is missing some. Here the sample spans about 140,000 clones, 85% to 90% being singletons. The sequencing used peripheral blood, collected on day 0 of AZD1222 vaccination. Receptors originate from an adult in good health.

The J gene is TRBJ1-4, the V gene TRBV18; no definite D call. This CDR3 is 16 amino acids long. With 3 bases removed from V and 4 bases from J, the gap between germline ends came to 15 bases. Germline loops: CDR1 KGHSH, CDR2 LQKENI. This chain's CDR3 is CASSPAGRQLNEKLFF. The CDR3, as DNA: TGTGCCAGCTCACCGGCCGGGAGGCAGCTTAATGAAAAACTGTTTTTT.

The chain recombines TRBV19 with TRBJ1-6; maybe TRBD1 (6 bases). Trimming took 7 bases from V and 7 from J, leaving 14 bases between them. Germline CDR1 reads LNHDA; CDR2 reads SQIVND (reference sequence). The length of the CDR3 is 14 residues. This CDR3 is CASNWGARNSPLHF. The CDR3 DNA reads as TGTGCCAGTAATTGGGGGGCGCGGAATTCACCCCTCCACTTT. Using reference TRBV19 and TRBJ1-6 for the parts outside the CDR3, the full variable domain is DGGITQSPKYLFRKEGQNVTLSCEQNLNHDAMYWYRQDPGQGLRLIYYSQIVNDFQKGDIAEGYSVSREKKESFPLTVTSAQKNPTAFYLCASNWGARNSPLHFGNGTRLTVT.

The gene calls are TRBV28 and TRBJ1-2; D is undetermined. The CDR3 sequence is 12 residues long. V lost 7 bases to trimming and J lost 7 bases, with 13 bases between them. Germline CDR1 MDHEN, CDR2 SYDVKM. The CDR3 DNA reads TGTGCCAGCAACGCGGGGTTGGGTGGCTACACCTTC. It codes for CASNAGLGGYTF.

The chain carries TRBV4-1 and TRBJ1-2; D is ambiguous. CDR1 and CDR2 from the germline V gene are MGHRA and YSYEKL. The CDR3 sequence is 14 residues long. V was clipped by 1 base and J by 2 bases, with 8 bases between them. The CDR3 DNA reads as TGCGCCAGCAGCCAAGTGGCGGGAAACTATGGCTACACCTTC. It is translated as CASSQVAGNYGYTF.

V usage is TRBV5-6 and J usage is TRBJ1-2, with 8 bases lining up with TRBD1. V lost 6 bases to trimming and J lost 6 bases; unmatched junction nucleotides: 7. Germline V gives CDR1 SGHDT, CDR2 YYEEEE. This CDR3 has 13 amino acids. The CDR3 region is CASIRSGGNGYTF. CDR3 bases: TGTGCCAGCATCAGGTCAGGGGGCAATGGCTACACCTTC.

V and J are TRBV18 and TRBJ2-1, with D perhaps TRBD1 (6 bases). Germline V gene sequence: CDR1 KGHSH, CDR2 LQKENI. The V end was cut by 4 bases, the J end by 9 bases, with 13 bases between. The CDR3 consists of 13 residues. CDR3: CASSRGGVSEQFF. In DNA form, the CDR3 reads TGTGCCAGCTCACGAGGGGGAGTTTCTGAGCAGTTCTTC.

V usage is TRBV6-1 and J usage is TRBJ2-7; D is possibly TRBD1 or TRBD2 (5 bases each). Germline CDR1 reads MNHNS; CDR2 reads SASEGT. The V gene lost 0 bases and the J gene lost 3 bases, with 12 bases spanning the gap. The CDR3 loop spans 15 amino acids. CDR3: CASSEAGTGNYEQYF. The CDR3, as DNA: TGTGCCAGCAGTGAAGCCGGGACCGGGAACTACGAGCAGTACTTC.

A word on this clone: At the DNA level, this CDR3 is encoded by other sequences in the same sample as well. The CDR3 sequence: CASSTGQGRETQYF. The CDR3, as DNA: TGCGCCAGCAGCACAGGACAGGGCCGAGAGACCCAGTACTTC. The V call is TRBV5-1, the J call TRBJ2-5, with 8 bases aligning to TRBD1. The CDR3 spans 14 residues. CDR1 is SGHRS and CDR2 is YFSETQ in the germline V gene. J was trimmed by 4 bases and V by 4 bases; bases with no gene match: 6.

This chain joins TRBV6-5 and TRBJ1-2; 10 nucleotides agree with TRBD1. The CDR3 has 15 residues. Trimming cost V 8 bases and J 0 bases; bases outside gene matches: 6. From germline, CDR1 is MNHEY and CDR2 SVGAGI. CDR3: CASRPGQGANYGYTF. CDR3 in DNA: TGTGCCAGCCGGCCCGGACAGGGGGCTAACTATGGCTACACCTTC.